A selection of T cell receptor beta chains follows, all from one sample in a study of cytomegalovirus exposure and HLA in healthy donors. Assay: immunoSEQ multiplex PCR; the TCRdb copy retains only in-frame clones and omits some. This sample's table has 30,000 to 40,000 clones. The sample consisted of PBMCs. These TCRs come from a human donor in good health. Each CDR3 is given with its conserved first and last residue. D genes are given only for firm matches.

TRBV6-6	TRBD2	TRBJ2-3	TGTGCCACTTTAGCGGGGGGCAGCACAGATACGCAGTATTTT	CATLAGGSTDTQYF
TRBV11-2	TRBD1	TRBJ1-4	TGTGCCAGCAGCAACGGACAGGGACAGAATGAAAAACTGTTTTTT	CASSNGQGQNEKLFF
TRBV11-1	TRBD2	TRBJ2-1	TGTGCCAGCAGCCTTCGACTAGCGGGGGTCTACAATGAGCAGTTCTTC	CASSLRLAGVYNEQFF
TRBV27	TRBD1	TRBJ2-7	TGTGCCAGCAGCAACAGGGGTAGCGAGCAGTACTTC	CASSNRGSEQYF
TRBV6-1	.	TRBJ2-5	TGTGCCAGCAGTGGGGACAACCAAGAGACCCAGTACTTC	CASSGDNQETQYF
TRBV28	TRBD1	TRBJ1-2	TGTGCCAGCAAGTGGACAGGGGTCTATGGCTACACCTTC	CASKWTGVYGYTF
TRBV6-4	.	TRBJ1-4	TGTGCCAGCAGTGAAGGGGGAACTAATGAAAAACTGTTTTTT	CASSEGGTNEKLFF
TRBV19	TRBD1	TRBJ1-2	TGTGCCAGTAGTGACGACAGGGGGGTATATGGCTACACCTTC	CASSDDRGVYGYTF
TRBV5-1	TRBD1	TRBJ2-2	TGCGCCAGCAGCTCGGGACAGGGGGCGCACACCGGGGAGCTGTTTTTT	CASSSGQGAHTGELFF
TRBV6-6	.	TRBJ1-6	TGTGCCAGCAGTTCCCCCGAGAATTCACCCCTCCACTTT	CASSSPENSPLHF
TRBV4-2	.	TRBJ1-1	TGTGCCAGCAGCCAACCCTCGGGGTCTATGAACACTGAAGATTTCTTT	CASSQPSGSMNTEDFF
TRBV11-2	TRBD2	TRBJ2-3	TGTGCCAGCAGTTTGGGAACTAGCGCAGATACGCAGTATTTT	CASSLGTSADTQYF
TRBV19	TRBD1	TRBJ1-5	TGTGCCAGTAGTATGGGACAGGGGAGGAGCAATCAGCCCCAGCATTTT	CASSMGQGRSNQPQHF
TRBV14	.	TRBJ1-6	TGTGCCAGCAGCCAAGGACAGATTTCACCCCTCCACTTT	CASSQGQISPLHF
TRBV7-2	TRBD1	TRBJ1-2	TGTGCCAGCAGCTTTAGCCAGGGGGTCGGCTATGGCTACACCTTC	CASSFSQGVGYGYTF
TRBV18	.	TRBJ1-1	TGTGCCAGCTCACCAGATCAGGTGGAGGGGAGGGCTTTCTTT	CASSPDQVEGRAFF
TRBV6-6	.	TRBJ2-1	TGTGCCAGCAGTTACACGAACCCCAGCTCCTACAATGAGCAGTTCTTC	CASSYTNPSSYNEQFF
TRBV30	TRBD1	TRBJ2-7	TGTGCCTGGAGTGTAGCGGACAGGGGGCAGGGGTCCTACGAGCAGTACTTC	CAWSVADRGQGSYEQYF
TRBV7-8	TRBD2	TRBJ2-5	TGTGCCAGCAGCTTAGCGGCTAGCGGGCCCCAAGAGACCCAGTACTTC	CASSLAASGPQETQYF
TRBV30	.	TRBJ2-5	TGTGCCTGGAGGGGGAGAGGGGGGGCTTATCGGGCAGAGACCCAGTACTTC	CAWRGRGGAYRAETQYF
TRBV2	.	TRBJ1-3	TGTGCCAGCAGTACAGGCCGGGGGAACACCATATATTTT	CASSTGRGNTIYF
TRBV5-1	.	TRBJ1-3	TGCGCCAGCAGCTTGGAGGGACACTCTGGAAACACCATATATTTT	CASSLEGHSGNTIYF
TRBV5-6	.	TRBJ1-1	TGTGCCAGCAGCTTGTGGCAAGTTGAAGCTTTCTTT	CASSLWQVEAFF
TRBV5-1	.	TRBJ2-7	TGCGCCAGCAGGTCAGGTACAGGGAATTTTTACGAGCAGTACTTC	CASRSGTGNFYEQYF
TRBV19	.	TRBJ2-5	TGTGCCAGTAGTTTGGGCGTGGTCGAGACCCAGTACTTC	CASSLGVVETQYF